This record looks at one T cell receptor beta chain sequence and its context. This specimen belongs to a study of blood T cell repertoires in COVID-19. The overall study: Sites in the United States, Italy and Spain provided acute and convalescent COVID-19 samples.

The CDR3 has 15 amino acids. Germline V gene sequence: CDR1 SGHKS, CDR2 YYEKEE (reference sequence). Trimming took off 0 bases at V and 1 base at J, with 11 bases between the two ends. Original methodology: The authors estimated nucleated cell counts from reference gene primer amplification. The method was immunoSEQ multiplex PCR; TCRdb's version includes in-frame clones alone and lacks a portion of them. Clone size and the V and J calls come from that table; the DNA yielded D and trimming. This sample has 80,000 or so clones, with roughly 73% found just once. This TCR derives from a human donor in a cohort sampled during active COVID-19. The chain uses TRBV5-5 and TRBJ2-7; perhaps TRBD2 as D (5 bases). The material sequenced was peripheral blood. The CDR3 loop reads CASSLGLGSSYEQYF. The CDR3 coding sequence is TGTGCCAGCAGCTTGGGCTTGGGGAGTTCCTACGAGCAGTACTTC.